The entry below gives a single T cell receptor (beta chain) sequence along with its context. This receptor's antigen is unknown. No much larger clone is present one base from it, and per-base qualities are unavailable. Using the deep immunoSEQ assay, TCR CDR3 regions were amplified from genomic DNA by multiplex PCR. Genomic DNA extracted from each cell subset was distributed evenly over all wells of several immunoSEQ 96-well plates, and each plate served as one replicate. For sorted subsets, around 200 ng genomic DNA, equal to tens of thousands of T cell genomes, was loaded into each replicate PCR. Purified libraries were measured with a Qubit 3.0 fluorometer, size-checked on a Bioanalyzer 2100, and measured again with the KAPA Library Quantification kit. Each immunoSEQ 96-well plate was sequenced on its own single-read 150-cycle Illumina NextSeq 550 flow cell. The paper's processing steps were these. Because the immunoSEQ output held only junctional sequences and lacked quality scores, the filtering could not match the filtering applied to full-length reads. Sequences were annotated with PyIR, a Python wrapper for IgBLAST v1.9, and V/J genes and CDR3 were assigned using IMGT germline references. Reads were removed for weak V/J assignments (E-value above 1e-6), missing CDR3, stop codons, out-of-frame junctions, or ambiguous translated residues. V3J clonotypes were defined by identical inferred V gene, J gene, and CDR3 amino acid sequence. Percentage overlap between repertoires was computed as shared unique clonotypes divided by the size of the smaller repertoire. RTK rarefaction, the Chao1 estimator, and Recon v2.1 estimates of unobserved clonotypes were used to assess repertoire richness. For all TCRbeta clonotypes obtained by the gDNA method from four donors, generation probabilities were computed with OLGA. What TCRdb holds here is the immuneACCESS table cut down to in-frame rearrangements. Part of the clones is not present; checked against another copy, under half of the missing clones reflect an unresolved V gene, and the others are unexplained. V and J calls and clone size come straight from that table; D and trimming were deduced from the DNA. The sample yields approximately 1.4 million clones; 98% were counted once. The ten largest clones add up to roughly 0.45% of the sample.

Donors were healthy HIV-negative adults with no recently reported acute infections or vaccinations. Every donor was a Caucasian adult residing in Nashville, Tennessee, USA. Magnetic negative selection was used to enrich CD4+ T cells, after which naive cells were positively selected on CD45RA and the negative fraction became the memory subset. Blood was obtained by leukapheresis, after which PBMCs were separated by Ficoll-Histopaque density gradient centrifugation and cryopreserved in liquid nitrogen vapor phase. Analytical flow cytometry was used to check the purity and quantity of every magnetically sorted T cell population. Genomic DNA was isolated from each sorted fraction and quantified by UV absorbance on a Nanodrop 2000c. Measured from the cysteine to the phenylalanine, the CDR3 is 14 residues long. Only the CDR3 part of the read is kept: 42 bases, read in frame from the first base. CDR1 and CDR2, looked up from the germline V gene (reference sequence), are PRHDT and FYEKMQ. V is cut by 5 bases and J by 11 bases, and the space between the germline ends is 18 bases.

This specimen belongs to a study of shared clonotypes between healthy human individuals (TCRdb year 2020). Broadly, across the study: A couple of women and three men aged 18 to 49 years were included in the cohort. For each donor, CD4 naive and CD4 memory were each run on three plates, CD8 naive on two plates, and CD8 memory on one plate. Blood TCR repertoires of 5 or 6 healthy adults were deeply sequenced to estimate repertoire size and the extent of clonotype sharing between individuals. To increase sequencing depth and limit assay-specific biases, TCR repertoire library preparation and sequencing were carried out by different laboratories using diverse techniques. Leukapheresis yielded between about 0.94 and 8.9 billion PBMCs per donor.

Study-wide conclusions, independent of this receptor: Based on pairwise subsampling, the degree of clonotype sharing among donors was expected to be affected by sequencing depth. Incomplete sequencing was indicated by rarefaction of sorted-subset datasets, despite the large sequencing depth. Larger estimated clonotype richness was generally found for naive subsets than for memory subsets. Clonotypes shared by all four sorted-subset donors showed higher generation probabilities than non-shared clonotypes. The genetic and exposure-history diversity represented was limited by the small number of donors. When a handful of donors were compared, the shared fraction of clonotypes was about 5.2% for naive CD4, less than 4% for naive CD8, 2% to 2.5% for memory CD4, and 0.4% for memory CD8. Only blood was sampled, and tissue TCR repertoires likely differ from those in blood.

The TCR sequence derives from a man aged 25-45 years in good health. The rearranged segments are TRBV13 and TRBJ1-4, and TRBD1 may be the D gene, going by 6 matching bases. Sequenced material: naive CD4+ T cells sorted from blood. The cell subset or site label of this sample denotes: CD45RA+ positively selected. The CDR3 region reads CASSPGWGRGKLFF. The DNA sequence reads TGTGCCAGCAGCCCCGGGTGGGGGCGAGGGAAACTGTTTTTT.